Listed here are 29 T cell receptor beta chains from one sample, sequenced in a study of blood T cell repertoires in COVID-19. Generated by immunoSEQ multiplex PCR, the TCRdb table keeps only in-frame clones and is missing some. The repertoire has 300,000 to 400,000 clones, about 90% of them found once; the top ten carry more than 0.9%. Sequencing was done on a sample of PBMCs or T cells enriched from blood (not recorded which). These receptors all stem from a woman aged 25 to 45 who had recovered from COVID-19.

The chain links TRBV9 to TRBJ2-5; tentatively, D is TRBD1 (6 bases). The length of the CDR3 is 13 residues. V shed 2 bases and J shed 3 bases, with 8 bases lying between them. Germline lookup yields CDR1 SGDLS and CDR2 YYNGEE. The CDR3, as DNA: TGTGCCAGCAGCGTCCGGACAGAAGAGACCCAGTACTTC. It codes for CASSVRTEETQYF. The full variable domain, completed using reference TRBV9 and TRBJ2-5, is DSGVTQTPKHLITATGQRVTLRCSPRSGDLSVYWYQQSLDQGLQFLIQYYNGEERAKGNILERFSAQQFPDLHSELNLSSLELGDSALYFCASSVRTEETQYFGPGTRLLVL.

V usage is TRBV7-2 and J usage is TRBJ2-1; 8 bases agree with TRBD1. Germline V gene lookup returns CDR1 SGHTA and CDR2 FQGNSA. There are 15 residues in the CDR3. The trim removed 3 bases at V and 3 bases at J, leaving 4 bases unmatched. The CDR3: CASSFDRGLYNEQFF. In nucleotides, the CDR3 is TGTGCCAGCAGCTTCGACAGGGGCCTCTACAATGAGCAGTTCTTC.

The chain is built from TRBV6-5 and TRBJ2-7; no clear D. V lost 11 bases and J 2 bases, leaving 19 bases between the germline ends. The CDR3 totals 14 residues. CDR1 is MNHEY and CDR2 is SVGAGI in the germline V gene. The CDR3 spells CAAAEKMATYEQYF. CDR3 nucleotides: TGTGCCGCCGCTGAAAAGATGGCAACCTACGAGCAGTACTTC.

This sequence joins TRBV6-5 and TRBJ1-1; TRBD1 matches 9 bases. V trimming: 5 bases; J trimming: 5 bases; junction bases outside the gene matches: 6. CDR1 MNHEY and CDR2 SVGAGI come from the germline V gene. This CDR3 comprises 14 residues. The CDR3 DNA reads as TGTGCCAGCAGTCCTGCCGGACAGGGGACTGAAGCTTTCTTT. Translating it yields CASSPAGQGTEAFF.

This chain connects TRBV2 to TRBJ2-7, with 8 positions matching TRBD1. CDR3 length: 15 amino acids. The germline V gene encodes CDR1 SNHLY and CDR2 FYNNEI. Germline trimming cut 7 bases from V and 2 bases from J; bases unmatched to any gene: 10. CDR3 residues: CASTPDRGRTYEQYF. CDR3 DNA: TGTGCCAGCACCCCAGACAGGGGCCGCACCTACGAGCAGTACTTC.

A single count supports this clone. CDR3 in amino acids: CASSIDGDRGLVQPQHF. The CDR3 DNA sequence: TGTGCCAGTAGTATAGACGGGGACAGGGGGCTGGTACAGCCCCAGCATTTT. V is TRBV19 and J is TRBJ1-5; TRBD1 agrees at 12 bases. This CDR3 has 17 residues. The junction had 7 bases not matched to a gene; V was cut back by 0 bases and J by 7 bases. Looked up from germline, CDR1 is LNHDA and CDR2 is SQIVND (reference sequence).

In regard to this clone: A read error may account for a junction end that differs from germline. The CDR3, as DNA: TGTGCCAGCAGCCAAGGAGCCCTACTCGTCGGTTTT. Translating gives CASSQGALLVGF. The chain couples TRBV14 to TRBJ2-3; D call uncertain. The germline V gene encodes CDR1 SGHDN and CDR2 FVKESK. This CDR3 is 12 amino acids long.

The chain recombines TRBV14 with TRBJ1-2, with D possibly being TRBD1 (5 bases). The CDR3 loop spans 17 amino acids. The V gene lost 6 bases and the J gene lost 1 base, with 21 bases spanning the gap. From germline, CDR1 is SGHDN and CDR2 FVKESK. The DNA of the CDR3 is TGTGCCAGCAGTGGGGGGACCGCCGTATACCTTAACTATGGCTACACCTTC. Translation: CASSGGTAVYLNYGYTF.

As regards this clone: The same CDR3 is also encoded by other DNA sequences in this sample. The chain couples TRBV7-2 to TRBJ2-3, with TRBD2 identical over 9 bases. This CDR3 has 15 amino acids. V gave up 3 bases and J gave up 1 base; unmatched junction bases: 2. CDR1 is SGHTA and CDR2 is FQGNSA in the germline V gene. The DNA of the CDR3 is TGTGCCAGCAGCTTGGGACTAGCACGCACAGATACGCAGTATTTT. This encodes CASSLGLARTDTQYF.

The chain's CDR3 is CASSQGQGLNEQYF. The CDR3 DNA sequence: TGCGCCAGCAGCCAAGGACAGGGCCTCAACGAGCAGTACTTC. V is TRBV4-3 and J is TRBJ2-7; 7 bases agree with TRBD1. The V gene's germline CDR1 is LGHNA and CDR2 YSLEER. The ends lost 1 base at V and 5 bases at J; junction bases unmatched: 5. This CDR3 region has 14 residues.

This chain joins TRBV12-5 and TRBJ2-7, with a tentative D call TRBD2 (5 bases). The germline gives CDR1 LGHNT, CDR2 FRNRAP. Trimming cost V 0 bases and J 1 base, with 13 bases left between them. The CDR3 is 16 amino acids. The CDR3 bases are TGTGCTAGTGGTTTGGTAACGGACTCGCTGTCCTACGAGCAGTACTTC. The encoded protein is CASGLVTDSLSYEQYF.

The chain combines TRBV15 with TRBJ2-1; no reliable D call. The CDR3 has 13 residues. The V gene lost 5 bases and the J gene lost 3 bases, with 8 bases spanning the gap. CDR1 and CDR2 (germline): LNHNV, YYDKDF (reference sequence). DNA for the CDR3: TGTGCCACCAGCTCCCGGAGCTACAATGAGCAGTTCTTC. Its protein is CATSSRSYNEQFF.

The genes are TRBV6-5 and TRBJ2-5; D is uncertain. CDR3 length: 12 residues. Germline CDR1 reads MNHEY; CDR2 reads SVGAGI. The germline V and J ends were trimmed by 3 bases and 5 bases, with 7 bases remaining between them. CDR3 nucleotide sequence: TGTGCCAGCAGTTATCTGAGGGAGACCCAGTACTTC. It specifies CASSYLRETQYF.

The chain links TRBV11-2 to TRBJ1-1; D not certain. V gave up 0 bases and J gave up 0 bases, with 5 bases separating them. The CDR3 covers 14 residues. Germline V gives CDR1 SGHAT, CDR2 FQNNGV. This chain's CDR3 is CASSLERVNTEAFF. DNA of the CDR3: TGTGCCAGCAGCTTAGAGAGGGTGAACACTGAAGCTTTCTTT.

V is TRBV6-1 and J is TRBJ1-5; TRBD1 matches at 8 bases. The CDR3 is made up of 16 amino acids. Germline loops: CDR1 MNHNS, CDR2 SASEGT. The J segment lost 7 bases and the V segment lost 1 base, leaving 9 bases of the junction unmatched. The CDR3 loop reads CASSEVRTGRGQPQHF. DNA for the CDR3: TGTGCCAGCAGTGAAGTAAGGACAGGGAGGGGACAGCCCCAGCATTTT.

This chain connects TRBV28 to TRBJ1-5; 7 bases align to TRBD1. Looked up from germline, CDR1 is MDHEN and CDR2 is SYDVKM. This CDR3 region has 15 residues. The V segment lost 3 bases and the J segment 2 bases; nucleotides outside the gene matches: 4. In DNA, the CDR3 is TGTGCCAGCAGTTTCCAAGGGACAGGCAATCAGCCCCAGCATTTT. It codes for CASSFQGTGNQPQHF.

CDR3 amino acids: CASSFGTVLNTEAFF. The CDR3 bases are TGTGCCAGCAGCTTTGGGACAGTCCTAAACACTGAAGCTTTCTTT. The J gene is TRBJ1-1, the V gene TRBV5-4, with 7 bases aligning to TRBD1. Germline V gene data show CDR1 as SGHNT and CDR2 as YYREEE (reference sequence). The CDR3 is 15 residues long. Trimming took 2 bases from V and 2 from J; bases not matched to a gene: 6.

The V and J genes are TRBV28 and TRBJ2-3; TRBD1 agrees at 9 bases. Losses at the gene ends were 3 bases for V and 3 bases for J; bases not matched to a gene: 7. The germline CDR1 and CDR2 sequences are MDHEN and SYDVKM. The CDR3 is 16 amino acids. CDR3 in amino acids: CASSLDRGRLTDTQYF. The CDR3 region has the DNA TGTGCCAGCAGTTTGGACAGGGGACGACTTACAGATACGCAGTATTTT.

This clone was seen a single time. The rearrangement joins TRBV19 to TRBJ2-3; a weak D match, TRBD1 (6 bases). Germline lookup yields CDR1 LNHDA and CDR2 SQIVND (reference sequence). The V end was cut by 6 bases, the J end by 5 bases, with 9 bases between. This CDR3 spans 12 amino acids. The CDR3 bases are TGTGCCAGTAGGGGGGCCAGAGATACGCAGTATTTT. This translates into CASRGARDTQYF.

The V call is TRBV4-1, the J call TRBJ2-1; the match to TRBD2 covers 9 bases. The CDR3 contains 18 residues. CDR1 is MGHRA, CDR2 YSYEKL, per germline. Trimming took 0 bases from V and 0 from J; bases not matched to a gene: 6. CDR3 loop: CASSQDTSGGSSYNEQFF. In DNA form, the CDR3 reads TGCGCCAGCAGCCAAGACACGAGCGGGGGGAGCTCCTACAATGAGCAGTTCTTC.

This sequence joins TRBV7-2 and TRBJ1-2; D is possibly TRBD1 (6 bases). Trimming shortened V by 2 bases and J by 6 bases, and 19 bases separated the two germline ends. The germline gives CDR1 SGHTA, CDR2 FQGNSA. This CDR3 comprises 16 residues. CDR3 sequence (DNA): TGTGCCAGCAGCTTAACCTTACGGGTGGGGGGGCATGGCTACACCTTC. Protein product: CASSLTLRVGGHGYTF. Drawing the rest from reference TRBV7-2 and TRBJ1-2, the complete variable domain is GAGVSQSPSNKVTEKGKDVELRCDPISGHTALYWYRQSLGQGLEFLIYFQGNSAPDKSGLPSDRFSAERTGGSVSTLTIQRTQQEDSAVYLCASSLTLRVGGHGYTFGSGTRLTVV.

This clone was seen only a few times. V is TRBV7-9 and J is TRBJ2-7, with D possibly TRBD2 on 7 matching bases. Germline CDR1 reads SEHNR; CDR2 reads FQNEAQ (reference sequence). Trimming shortened V by 4 bases and J by 0 bases, and 16 bases separated the two germline ends. This CDR3 has 16 residues. The DNA for the CDR3 is TGTGCCAGCAGCTATCGAGGGGGGGCGCACTCCTACGAGCAGTACTTC. Protein: CASSYRGGAHSYEQYF.

The rearrangement links TRBV30 to TRBJ1-1, with D hard to call. CDR1 GTSNPN and CDR2 SVGIG come from the germline V gene (reference sequence). The CDR3 sequence is 14 residues long. Trimming took off 2 bases at V and 0 bases at J, with 10 bases between the two ends. The CDR3 loop reads CAWSISQMNTEAFF. In nucleotides, the CDR3 is TGTGCCTGGAGTATCTCCCAGATGAACACTGAAGCTTTCTTT. Variable domain in full (rest from reference TRBV30 and TRBJ1-1): SQTIHQWPATLVQPVGSPLSLECTVEGTSNPNLYWYRQAAGRGLQLLFYSVGIGQISSEVPQNLSASRPQDRQFILSSKKLLLSDSGFYLCAWSISQMNTEAFFGQGTRLTVV.

This chain connects TRBV5-1 to TRBJ2-7; 7 bases line up with TRBD2. Germline-derived CDR1 and CDR2 are SGHRS and YFSETQ. V gave up 4 bases and J gave up 3 bases; unmatched junction bases: 10. The CDR3 sequence is 15 residues long. The CDR3 nucleotides read TGCGCCAGCAGCCCGGACGGGGGGACGGACTACGAGCAGTACTTC. Its protein product is CASSPDGGTDYEQYF.

This chain connects TRBV3-1 (or the pseudogene TRBV3-2) to TRBJ2-3, with 10 positions matching TRBD2. V lost 0 bases and J lost 5; bases outside the gene matches: 11. The CDR3 is 18 residues long. The germline gives CDR1 LGHDT, CDR2 YNNKEL (reference sequence). CDR3 sequence: CASSQDLGTSGVVDTQYF. CDR3 sequence (DNA): TGTGCCAGCAGCCAAGATCTAGGAACTAGCGGGGTGGTAGATACGCAGTATTTT.

This rearrangement joins TRBV9 to TRBJ1-2; D is possibly TRBD1 (6 bases). This CDR3 has 16 amino acids. CDR1 and CDR2 from the germline V gene are SGDLS and YYNGEE. The V and J ends lost 0 bases and 4 bases respectively, with 16 bases between them. Here the CDR3 reads CASSVEVRTDAYGYTF. CDR3 sequence (DNA): TGTGCCAGCAGCGTAGAGGTCCGGACAGACGCCTATGGCTACACCTTC.

The chain links TRBV6-4 to TRBJ2-3; 8 bases match TRBD2. Germline values: CDR1 MRHNA, CDR2 SNTAGT. The J segment lost 0 bases and the V segment lost 0 bases, leaving 5 bases of the junction unmatched. The CDR3 is made up of 17 amino acids. DNA of the CDR3: TGTGCCAGCAGTGACTCAAGGGGCGGGGGGAGCACAGATACGCAGTATTTT. Its translation: CASSDSRGGGSTDTQYF.

V and J are TRBV9 and TRBJ1-3, with D perhaps TRBD1 (6 bases). Trimming removed 4 bases from V and 0 bases from J, with 17 bases in between. Germline V CDR1 and CDR2: SGDLS, YYNGEE. The CDR3 has 17 amino acids. In DNA, the CDR3 is TGTGCCAGCAGCCCCCAGGGACACCAATCCTCTGGAAACACCATATATTTT. Its protein product is CASSPQGHQSSGNTIYF.

The CDR3 coding sequence is TGCAGCGTTGAAAAGGGGGCGAACACTGAAGCTTTCTTT. Its protein product is CSVEKGANTEAFF. The chain is built from TRBV29-1 and TRBJ1-1; TRBD1 agrees at 7 bases. Trimming took 2 bases from V and 1 from J; bases not matched to a gene: 1. Germline assignment: CDR1 SQVTM and CDR2 ANQGSEA. The CDR3 consists of 13 residues.